Included here is one T cell receptor beta chain sequence, with context. Antigen unknown. The source of the sample is a study of T cell responses to AZD1222 COVID-19 vaccine. Study observations and caveats: Repertoires were obtained solely post-peak T cell response. There were mostly white British donors and more females than males, and clonal diversity was possibly underestimated.

Repertoires were generated with immunoSEQ multiplex PCR, while TCRdb's copy carries only in-frame clones and drops some. The data show 84,000 or so clones, 70% to 90% seen once. The junction had 7 bases not matched to a gene; V was cut back by 0 bases and J by 2 bases. Germline V lookup: CDR1 SGHRS, CDR2 YFSETQ. The length of the CDR3 is 17 residues. This TCR derives from an adult in good health. The sequencing used peripheral blood, collected on day 0 of MenACWY control vaccination. The chain links TRBV5-1 to TRBJ1-4; 7 positions agree with TRBD1. This chain's CDR3 is CASSLVTGEGTNEKLFF. The DNA of the CDR3 is TGCGCCAGCAGCTTGGTTACAGGGGAAGGGACTAATGAAAAACTGTTTTTT.